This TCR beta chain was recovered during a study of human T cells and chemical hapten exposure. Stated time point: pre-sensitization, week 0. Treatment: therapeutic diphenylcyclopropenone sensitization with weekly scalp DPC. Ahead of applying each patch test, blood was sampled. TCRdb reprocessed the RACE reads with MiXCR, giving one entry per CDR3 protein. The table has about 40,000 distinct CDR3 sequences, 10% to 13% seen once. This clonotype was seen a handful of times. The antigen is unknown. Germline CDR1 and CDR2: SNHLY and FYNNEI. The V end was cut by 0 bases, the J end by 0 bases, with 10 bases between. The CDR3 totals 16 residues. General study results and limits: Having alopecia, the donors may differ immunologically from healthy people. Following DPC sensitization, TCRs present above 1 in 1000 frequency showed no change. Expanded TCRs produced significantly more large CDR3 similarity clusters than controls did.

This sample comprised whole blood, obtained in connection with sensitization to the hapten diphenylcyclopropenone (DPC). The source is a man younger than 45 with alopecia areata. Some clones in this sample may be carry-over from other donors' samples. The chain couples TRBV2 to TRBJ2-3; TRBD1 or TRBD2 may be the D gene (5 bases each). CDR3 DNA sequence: TGTGCCAGCAGTGAAGCGTCGGGGCCGAGCACAGATACGCAGTATTTT. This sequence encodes CASSEASGPSTDTQYF. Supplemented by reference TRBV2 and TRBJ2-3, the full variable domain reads EPEVTQTPSHQVTQMGQEVILRCVPISNHLYFYWYRQILGQKVEFLVSFYNNEISEKSEIFDDQFSVERPDGSNFTLKIRSTKLEDSAMYFCASSEASGPSTDTQYFGPGTRLTVL.